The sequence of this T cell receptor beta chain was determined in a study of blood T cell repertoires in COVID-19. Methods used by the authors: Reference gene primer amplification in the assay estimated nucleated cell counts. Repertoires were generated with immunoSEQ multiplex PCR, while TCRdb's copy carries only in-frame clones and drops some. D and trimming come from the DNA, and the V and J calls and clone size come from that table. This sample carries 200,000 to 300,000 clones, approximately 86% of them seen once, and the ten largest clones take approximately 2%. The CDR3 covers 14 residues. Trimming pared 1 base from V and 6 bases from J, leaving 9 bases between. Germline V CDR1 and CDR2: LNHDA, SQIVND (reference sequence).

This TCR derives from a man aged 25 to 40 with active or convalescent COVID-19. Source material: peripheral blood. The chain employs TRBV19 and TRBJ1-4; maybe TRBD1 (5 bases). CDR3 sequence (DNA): TGTGCCAGTAGTATAGGACAGAACTATGAAAAACTGTTTTTT. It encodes CASSIGQNYEKLFF.